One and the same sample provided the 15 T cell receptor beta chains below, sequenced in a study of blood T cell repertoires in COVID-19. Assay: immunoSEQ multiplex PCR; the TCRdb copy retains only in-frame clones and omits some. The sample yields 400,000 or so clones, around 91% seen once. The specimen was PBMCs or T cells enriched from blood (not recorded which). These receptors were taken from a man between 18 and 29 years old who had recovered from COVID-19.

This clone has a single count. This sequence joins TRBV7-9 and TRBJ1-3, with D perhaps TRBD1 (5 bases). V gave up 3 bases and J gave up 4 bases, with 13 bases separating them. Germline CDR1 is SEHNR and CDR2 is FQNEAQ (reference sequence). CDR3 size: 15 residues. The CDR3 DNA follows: TGTGCCAGCAGCTTGGAGGGAGCAGGGGGAAACACCATATATTTT. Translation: CASSLEGAGGNTIYF.

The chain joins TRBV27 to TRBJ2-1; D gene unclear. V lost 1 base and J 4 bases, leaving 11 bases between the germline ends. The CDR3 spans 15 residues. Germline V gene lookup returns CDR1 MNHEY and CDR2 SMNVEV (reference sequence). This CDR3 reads CASSLYPNTYNEQFF. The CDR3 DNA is TGTGCCAGCAGTTTATACCCTAATACTTACAATGAGCAGTTCTTC.

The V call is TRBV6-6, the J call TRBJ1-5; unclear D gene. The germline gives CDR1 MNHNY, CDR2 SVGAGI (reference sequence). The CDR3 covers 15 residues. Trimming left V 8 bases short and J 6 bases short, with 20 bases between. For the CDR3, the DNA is TGTGCCAGCCGAGTTGGGGAGGGCTGGAGTCAGCCCCAGCATTTT. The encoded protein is CASRVGEGWSQPQHF.

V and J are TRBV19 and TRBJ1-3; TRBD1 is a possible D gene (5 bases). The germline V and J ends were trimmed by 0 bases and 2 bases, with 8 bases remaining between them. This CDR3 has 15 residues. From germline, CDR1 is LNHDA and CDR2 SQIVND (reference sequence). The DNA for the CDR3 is TGTGCCAGTAGTATAGATAGACAGCCTGGAAACACCATATATTTT. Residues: CASSIDRQPGNTIYF.

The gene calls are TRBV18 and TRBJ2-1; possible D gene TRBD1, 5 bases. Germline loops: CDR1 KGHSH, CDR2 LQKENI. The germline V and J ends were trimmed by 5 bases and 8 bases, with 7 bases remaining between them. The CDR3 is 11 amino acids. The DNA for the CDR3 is TGTGCCAGCTCATTCAGGGATGAGCAGTTCTTC. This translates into CASSFRDEQFF.

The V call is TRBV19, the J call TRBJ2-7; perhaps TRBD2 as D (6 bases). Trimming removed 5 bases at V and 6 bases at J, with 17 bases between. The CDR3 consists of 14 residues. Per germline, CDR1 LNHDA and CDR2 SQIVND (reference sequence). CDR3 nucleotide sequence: TGTGCCAGTAGTTCTTCTCCACTAGCTGGCGAGCAGTACTTC. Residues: CASSSSPLAGEQYF.

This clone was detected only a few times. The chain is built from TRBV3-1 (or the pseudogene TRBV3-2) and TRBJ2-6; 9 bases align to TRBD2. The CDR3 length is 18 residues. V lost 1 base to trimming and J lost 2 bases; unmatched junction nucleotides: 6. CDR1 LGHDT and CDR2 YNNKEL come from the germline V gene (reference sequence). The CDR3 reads CASSQVRLAGAGANVLTF. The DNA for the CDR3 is TGTGCCAGCAGCCAAGTTAGGTTAGCGGGAGCTGGGGCCAACGTCCTGACTTTC.

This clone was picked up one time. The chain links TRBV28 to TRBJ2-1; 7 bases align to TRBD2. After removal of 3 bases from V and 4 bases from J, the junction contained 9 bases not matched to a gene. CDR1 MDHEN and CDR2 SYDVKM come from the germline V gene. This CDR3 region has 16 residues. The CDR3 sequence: CASSLFGRETYNEQFF. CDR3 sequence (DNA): TGTGCCAGCAGTTTGTTCGGGCGGGAGACTTACAATGAGCAGTTCTTC.

The CDR3, as DNA: TGTGCCAGTAGTACCCTGACAGGGGTCGCTGAAGCTTTCTTT. This sequence encodes CASSTLTGVAEAFF. The chain uses TRBV19 and TRBJ1-1, with 8 bases fitting TRBD1. The CDR3 loop spans 14 amino acids. The V gene end was trimmed by 4 bases and the J gene end by 6 bases; junction bases not matched to a gene: 7. Germline CDR1 reads LNHDA; CDR2 reads SQIVND (reference sequence).

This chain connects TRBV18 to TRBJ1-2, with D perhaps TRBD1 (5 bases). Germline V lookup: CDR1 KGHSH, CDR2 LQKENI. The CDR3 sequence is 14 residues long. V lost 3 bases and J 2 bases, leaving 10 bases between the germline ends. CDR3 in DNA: TGTGCCAGCTCACCCTCGACAGACAACTATGGCTACACCTTC. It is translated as CASSPSTDNYGYTF.

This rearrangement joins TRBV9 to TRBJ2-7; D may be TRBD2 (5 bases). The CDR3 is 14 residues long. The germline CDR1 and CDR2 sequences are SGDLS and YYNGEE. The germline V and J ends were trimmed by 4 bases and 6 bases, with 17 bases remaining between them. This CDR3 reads CASSPRASAGEQYF. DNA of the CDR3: TGTGCCAGCAGCCCTCGGGCCTCGGCGGGCGAGCAGTACTTC.

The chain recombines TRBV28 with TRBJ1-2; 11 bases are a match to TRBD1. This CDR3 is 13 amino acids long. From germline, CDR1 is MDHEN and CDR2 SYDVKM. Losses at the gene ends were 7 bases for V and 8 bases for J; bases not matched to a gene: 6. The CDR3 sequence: CASKRTGGEGYTF. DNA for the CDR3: TGTGCCAGCAAGAGGACAGGGGGCGAAGGCTACACCTTC.

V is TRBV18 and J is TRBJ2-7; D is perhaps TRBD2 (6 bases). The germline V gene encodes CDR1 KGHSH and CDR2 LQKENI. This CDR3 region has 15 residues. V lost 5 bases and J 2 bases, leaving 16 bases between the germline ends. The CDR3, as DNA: TGTGCCAGCTCATCCGGGACTCTACCCACCTACGAGCAGTACTTC. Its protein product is CASSSGTLPTYEQYF.

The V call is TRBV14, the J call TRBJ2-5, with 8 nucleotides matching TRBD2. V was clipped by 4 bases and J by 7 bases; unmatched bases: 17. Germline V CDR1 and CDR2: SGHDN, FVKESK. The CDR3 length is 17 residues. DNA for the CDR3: TGTGCCAGCAGCCGCCGGCTCGGGATAGCGGGGCCACGGACCCAGTACTTC. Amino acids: CASSRRLGIAGPRTQYF.

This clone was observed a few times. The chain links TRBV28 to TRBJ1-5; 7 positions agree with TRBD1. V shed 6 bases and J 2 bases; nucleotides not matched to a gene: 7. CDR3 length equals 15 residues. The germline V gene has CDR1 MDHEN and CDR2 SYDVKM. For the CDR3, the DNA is TGTGCCAGCAGGGCAGGGGGGAGCGGCAATCAGCCCCAGCATTTT. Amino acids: CASRAGGSGNQPQHF.